The 10 T cell receptor beta chains below come from one sample, sequenced in a study of T cells in Graves' hyperthyroidism and ophthalmopathy. Amplified TCR beta CDR3 regions came from RNA transcripts. The TCR CDR3 was amplified in a first-round RT-PCR using the HTBI primer set. TCRdb re-analysed the multiplex PCR reads in MiXCR, keeping a single row per CDR3 protein. The sample includes approximately 530,000 distinct CDR3 sequences, just under 20% of them seen just once. Sample: blood. The receptor source for this set is a man in his forties with Graves' ophthalmopathy.

This clonotype was seen ten or more times. The chain links TRBV11-3 to TRBJ2-1, with TRBD2 matching over 7 bases. The CDR3 is made up of 15 amino acids. Losses at the gene ends were 1 base for V and 5 bases for J; bases not matched to a gene: 5. Germline-derived CDR1 and CDR2 are SGHNT and YENEEA. The CDR3 is CASSLGGLADNEQFF. The DNA of the CDR3 is TGTGCCAGCAGCTTAGGAGGGCTAGCGGACAATGAGCAGTTCTTC.

V is TRBV19 and J is TRBJ1-1, with D perhaps TRBD1 (5 bases). The germline gives CDR1 LNHDA, CDR2 SQIVND (reference sequence). V was shortened by 1 base and J by 8 bases, with 11 bases between the two germline ends. The CDR3 loop spans 13 amino acids. This chain's CDR3 is CASSIAPGREAFF. The CDR3 coding sequence is TGTGCCAGTAGTATAGCCCCGGGACGAGAAGCTTTCTTT.

This sequence joins TRBV11-2 and TRBJ2-1; 15 bases map to TRBD2. Germline V gene lookup returns CDR1 SGHAT and CDR2 FQNNGV. The CDR3 consists of 20 residues. Trimming at V came to 8 bases and at J to 6 bases, leaving 20 bases not matched to a gene. CDR3 protein: CASGYPPTGTSGRRSNEQFF. The CDR3 DNA reads as TGTGCCAGCGGATACCCCCCTACCGGGACTAGCGGGAGGAGGAGCAATGAGCAGTTCTTC.

This clonotype has ten or more counts. The CDR3 region has the DNA TGTGCCAGCAGCCGAGCAGTGCTGAACACTGAAGCTTTCTTT. Residues: CASSRAVLNTEAFF. The V call is TRBV3-1, the J call TRBJ1-1; unclear D gene. The germline V and J ends were trimmed by 4 bases and 0 bases, with 9 bases remaining between them. Germline V CDR1 and CDR2: LGHDT, YNNKEL (reference sequence). CDR3 length: 14 residues.

V is TRBV20-1 and J is TRBJ2-1; the D call may be TRBD1 or TRBD2 (5 bases each). Germline CDR1 reads DFQATT; CDR2 reads SNEGSKA (reference sequence). The CDR3 has 13 residues. V dropped 6 bases and J dropped 10 bases, with 19 bases sitting between them. CDR3 protein: CSARSGTEREQFF. CDR3 coding DNA: TGCAGTGCCCGCTCCGGGACCGAGCGGGAGCAGTTCTTC.

In nucleotides, the CDR3 is TGCGCCAGCAGCGCTGGCGGCGGCTTGGCGCAGCCCCAGCATTTT. It encodes CASSAGGGLAQPQHF. This sequence joins TRBV5-1 and TRBJ1-5; D remains unclear. The CDR3 contains 15 residues. Per germline, CDR1 SGHRS and CDR2 YFSETQ. V was shortened by 4 bases and J by 7 bases, with 18 bases between the two germline ends.

The rearrangement joins TRBV2 to TRBJ2-3; D gene unclear. Trimming left V 4 bases short and J 2 bases short, with 10 bases between. This CDR3 contains 14 residues. CDR1 and CDR2 from the germline V gene are SNHLY and FYNNEI. CDR3 protein: CASSVAGVTDTQYF. CDR3 nucleotide sequence: TGTGCCAGCAGTGTGGCAGGAGTCACAGATACGCAGTATTTT.

This clonotype came up many times. The V call is TRBV5-1, the J call TRBJ1-1; TRBD1 agrees at 10 bases. The CDR3 has 14 amino acids. J lost 3 bases, V lost 4 bases, and 3 bases had no gene match. The germline V gene has CDR1 SGHRS and CDR2 YFSETQ. Here the CDR3 reads CASSPDRGHTEAFF. The CDR3 DNA sequence: TGCGCCAGCAGCCCCGACAGGGGGCACACTGAAGCTTTCTTT.

The chain uses TRBV6-5 and TRBJ1-3, with 8 bases lining up with TRBD1. The CDR3 totals 17 residues. Germline V gene lookup returns CDR1 MNHEY and CDR2 SVGAGI. Trimming cost V 0 bases and J 4 bases; bases outside gene matches: 8. In DNA form, the CDR3 reads TGTGCCAGCAGTTACTCGGTAGTGACAGGGGCCGGAAACACCATATATTTT. Protein sequence: CASSYSVVTGAGNTIYF.

The chain uses TRBV6-1 and TRBJ2-5; 9 bases fit TRBD1. The V gene's germline CDR1 is MNHNS and CDR2 SASEGT. This CDR3 comprises 14 residues. Trimming at V came to 9 bases and at J to 0 bases, leaving 5 bases not matched to a gene. The CDR3 nucleotides read TGTGCCAGTCGACAGGGGGGGAACCAAGAGACCCAGTACTTC. It translates to CASRQGGNQETQYF.